This is a list of T cell receptor beta chains from one sample in a study of shared clonotypes between healthy human individuals. Repertoires were generated with immunoSEQ multiplex PCR, while TCRdb's copy carries only in-frame clones and drops some. The sample has a few million clones, 85% to 95% seen once. Material: naive CD4+ T cells from PBMCs. The receptors were sampled from a man between 18 and 29 years old in good health. Some clones in this sample may be carry-over from other donors' samples. Both conserved end residues are trimmed from each CDR3. The order of the fields is J gene, V gene, CDR3 protein.

TRBJ2-2 TRBV5-6 ASSFARTNTGELF
TRBJ2-7 TRBV5-4 ASSLGGGAGGPRHEQY
TRBJ1-3 TRBV5-4 ASSPRQGSGNTIY
TRBJ1-1 TRBV2 ASSGEAGEKTEAF
TRBJ1-2 TRBV19 ASTEWWSGYT
TRBJ1-2 TRBV23-1 ASSQFERTGPNYGYT
TRBJ2-1 TRBV5-1 ASSLDPGSSYNEQF
TRBJ1-1 TRBV25-1 ASRDTGDTEAF
TRBJ1-1 TRBV5-1 ASSLAWGLNTEAF
TRBJ2-5 TRBV9 ASSVDTEETQY
TRBJ2-5 TRBV5-6 ASTPSGTGWAQY
TRBJ2-4 TRBV23-1 ASSQPDRAWGKNIQY
TRBJ2-5 TRBV2 ASKPDRGPWETQY
TRBJ2-1 TRBV5-1 ASSPGTTPYLLSGEQF
TRBJ2-3 TRBV5-1 ASSTGTGAPTDTQY
TRBJ2-1 TRBV30 AWSPTISGDEQF
TRBJ2-3 TRBV5-1 ASSAQRTDTQY
TRBJ2-3 TRBV5-6 ASSLGLAGGIDTQY
TRBJ1-6 TRBV4-1 ASRGQGYSPLH
TRBJ2-2 TRBV20-1 SARAPGELF
TRBJ2-5 TRBV6-1 ASSQAQETQY
TRBJ1-1 TRBV28 ASRRGWTEAF
TRBJ2-3 TRBV7-7 ASSDLAGGFTDTQY
TRBJ1-2 TRBV18 ASSLNRVEGYT
TRBJ1-1 TRBV7-6 ASSLAQSGEAF